This TCR beta chain was documented in a study of shared clonotypes between healthy human individuals. V gave up 3 bases and J gave up 6 bases; unmatched junction bases: 2. The CDR3 extends over 15 amino acids. The germline V gene has CDR1 MGHDK and CDR2 SYGVNS. 200 to 250 ng DNA, 25,000 to 30,000 T cell genomes, went into each sorted-subset replicate PCR. Sequencing used immunoSEQ multiplex PCR; TCRdb keeps in-frame clones, though not all of them. The sample lists millions of clones; roughly 94% were seen once. The source is a man aged 18 to 35 in good health. The chain uses TRBV25-1 and TRBJ1-6; 10 bases agree with TRBD1. Sequenced input: naive CD4+ T cells sorted from blood. The subset: CD45RA+ positively selected. This CDR3 is CASSDGTGVNSPLHF. For the CDR3, the DNA is TGTGCCAGCAGTGACGGGACAGGGGTTAATTCACCCCTCCACTTT.